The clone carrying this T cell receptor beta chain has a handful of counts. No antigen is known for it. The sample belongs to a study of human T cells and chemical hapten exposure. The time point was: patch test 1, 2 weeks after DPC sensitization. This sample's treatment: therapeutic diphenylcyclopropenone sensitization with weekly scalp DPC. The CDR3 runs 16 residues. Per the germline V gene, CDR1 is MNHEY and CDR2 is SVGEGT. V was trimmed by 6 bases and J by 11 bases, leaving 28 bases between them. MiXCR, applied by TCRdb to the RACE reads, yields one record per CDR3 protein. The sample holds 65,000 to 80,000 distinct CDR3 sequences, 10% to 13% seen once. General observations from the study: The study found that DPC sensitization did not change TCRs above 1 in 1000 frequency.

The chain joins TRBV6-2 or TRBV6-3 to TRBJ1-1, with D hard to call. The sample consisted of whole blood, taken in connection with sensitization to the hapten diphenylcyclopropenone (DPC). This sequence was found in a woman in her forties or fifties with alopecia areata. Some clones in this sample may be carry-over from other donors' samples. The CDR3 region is CASSPLMRAKSSEAFF. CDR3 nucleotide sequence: TGTGCCAGCAGCCCGTTGATGAGGGCCAAGAGTTCCGAGGCTTTCTTT.